Following are 27 T cell receptor beta chains from one sample sequenced in a study of blood T cell repertoires in COVID-19. Libraries were prepared by immunoSEQ multiplex PCR; TCRdb keeps only in-frame clonotypes and omits some of them. The sample yields roughly 76,000 clones, about nine tenths seen once. The sequenced sample consisted of peripheral blood. The receptors stem from an elderly woman with active or convalescent COVID-19.

The chain joins TRBV9 to TRBJ1-2; maybe TRBD1 (5 bases). The germline V and J ends were trimmed by 0 bases and 7 bases, with 13 bases remaining between them. Germline CDR1 SGDLS, CDR2 YYNGEE. The length of the CDR3 is 14 residues. CDR3 coding DNA: TGTGCCAGCAGCGTAGGGGACCTGGGGGGTGGCTACACCTTC. Translation gives CASSVGDLGGGYTF.

The chain employs TRBV5-1 and TRBJ2-3; TRBD2 might be the D (6 bases). CDR3 size: 14 residues. Germline V gene sequence: CDR1 SGHRS, CDR2 YFSETQ. V dropped 6 bases and J dropped 1 base, with 12 bases sitting between them. CDR3 nucleotide sequence: TGCGCCAGCAATTGGCGGGGAGGCACAGATACGCAGTATTTT. Amino acids: CASNWRGGTDTQYF.

This chain joins TRBV5-1 and TRBJ2-7; TRBD1 aligns across 12 bases. The J segment lost 5 bases and the V segment lost 0 bases, leaving 6 bases of the junction unmatched. The CDR3 is 16 amino acids. Germline CDR1 is SGHRS and CDR2 is YFSETQ. The CDR3: CASSLGIGTGGDEQYF. The CDR3 nucleotides read TGCGCCAGCAGCTTGGGAATCGGGACAGGGGGCGACGAGCAGTACTTC.

The chain carries TRBV5-1 and TRBJ2-3, with a tentative D call TRBD2 (6 bases). This CDR3 region has 15 residues. Germline loops: CDR1 SGHRS, CDR2 YFSETQ. With 2 bases removed from V and 0 bases from J, the gap between germline ends came to 10 bases. The CDR3 loop reads CASSFSGTSTDTQYF. DNA of the CDR3: TGCGCCAGCAGCTTCTCGGGGACTAGCACAGATACGCAGTATTTT.

The V and J genes are TRBV6-2 or TRBV6-3 and TRBJ2-5; D is perhaps TRBD1 (7 bases). This CDR3 is built from 13 residues. V gave up 2 bases and J gave up 5 bases, with 9 bases separating them. Germline lookup yields CDR1 MNHEY and CDR2 SVGEGT. CDR3 amino acids: CASSYGGGETQYF. CDR3 in DNA: TGTGCCAGCAGTTACGGAGGGGGCGAGACCCAGTACTTC.

The rearrangement uses TRBV24-1 and TRBJ1-1; D perhaps matches TRBD1 (6 bases). V was trimmed by 5 bases and J by 3 bases, leaving 18 bases between them. The CDR3 length is 16 residues. Looked up from germline, CDR1 is KGHDR and CDR2 is SFDVKD. The CDR3 DNA reads TGTGCCACCAGTGGGGACACAGGGTTGGTGGACACTGAAGCTTTCTTT. Translation: CATSGDTGLVDTEAFF.

This clone was detected only once. The chain links TRBV5-1 to TRBJ1-6; 9 bases are shared with TRBD1. V was pared by 3 bases and J by 9 bases, with 4 bases of the junction left unmatched. CDR3 length: 14 residues. CDR1 SGHRS and CDR2 YFSETQ come from the germline V gene. Written as DNA, the CDR3 is TGCGCCAGCAGCTGGACAGGGGAGGGTTCACCCCTCCACTTT. This translates into CASSWTGEGSPLHF.

The CDR3: CASSVGGTLIEAFF. The CDR3 DNA sequence: TGTGCCAGCAGCGTAGGAGGGACACTAATTGAAGCTTTCTTT. This sequence joins TRBV9 and TRBJ1-1, with D maybe TRBD1 (6 bases). From germline, CDR1 is SGDLS and CDR2 YYNGEE. Trimming left V 0 bases short and J 7 bases short, with 13 bases between. The CDR3 covers 14 residues.

The chain links TRBV4-3 to TRBJ2-3, with TRBD1 matching 8 bases. This CDR3 has 16 amino acids. Germline lookup yields CDR1 LGHNA and CDR2 YSLEER. The ends lost 2 bases at V and 4 bases at J; junction bases unmatched: 8. The CDR3 DNA reads TGCGCCAGCAGCCAATCTTTGACAGGGGCGGCAGATACGCAGTATTTT. Translation: CASSQSLTGAADTQYF.

This chain links TRBV29-1 with TRBJ2-7; no definite D call. The germline gives CDR1 SQVTM, CDR2 ANQGSEA. Trimming took off 6 bases at V and 6 bases at J, with 15 bases between the two ends. The CDR3 consists of 12 residues. The DNA for the CDR3 is TGCAGCGTCAGAACTACCGCCTCCGAGCAGTACTTC. Translation gives CSVRTTASEQYF.

The chain couples TRBV19 to TRBJ2-1, with TRBD1 identical over 8 bases. V was pared by 6 bases and J by 9 bases, with 10 bases of the junction left unmatched. CDR1 LNHDA and CDR2 SQIVND come from the germline V gene (reference sequence). This CDR3 has 14 amino acids. This chain's CDR3 is CASSRQGSYGEQFF. The DNA of the CDR3 is TGTGCCAGTAGCCGACAGGGGTCCTACGGTGAGCAGTTCTTC.

V gene TRBV7-6 combines with J gene TRBJ1-6, with D hard to call. V was trimmed by 0 bases and J by 10 bases, leaving 13 bases between them. CDR3 length equals 15 residues. CDR1 is SGHVS and CDR2 is FNYEAQ in the germline V gene. The CDR3: CASSLAPGGRSPLHF. In nucleotides, the CDR3 is TGTGCCAGCAGCTTAGCTCCGGGAGGGAGATCACCCCTCCACTTT.

This sequence joins TRBV7-9 and TRBJ1-1; D remains ambiguous. Germline V CDR1 and CDR2: SEHNR, FQNEAQ (reference sequence). Trimming stripped 1 base from V and 11 bases from J, with 11 bases between. The CDR3 totals 12 residues. The CDR3 sequence is CASSLEGYGAFF. CDR3 coding DNA: TGTGCCAGCAGCTTAGAAGGATACGGGGCTTTCTTT.

This sequence joins TRBV5-8 and TRBJ2-2, with 12 bases identical to TRBD2. The V segment lost 3 bases and the J segment 7 bases; nucleotides outside the gene matches: 19. Germline CDR1 reads SGHTS; CDR2 reads YDEGEE. CDR3 length equals 20 residues. The CDR3 region is CASSSPPLAGGPYSGGELFF. The CDR3 DNA is TGTGCCAGCAGCTCCCCCCCCCTAGCGGGGGGGCCTTATTCGGGCGGGGAGCTGTTTTTT.

The gene calls are TRBV7-2 and TRBJ2-5; TRBD2 is a possible D gene (7 bases). Germline V gene data show CDR1 as SGHTA and CDR2 as FQGNSA. The CDR3 totals 15 residues. Between the trimmed V and J ends, which lost 3 bases and 5 bases, there was a span of 16 bases. DNA for the CDR3: TGTGCCAGCAGCTTCGAGGGGGGGCCGTGGGAGACCCAGTACTTC. Translation: CASSFEGGPWETQYF.

This clone was found once. This chain uses TRBV9 with TRBJ1-2; D is ambiguous. V was trimmed by 3 bases and J by 4 bases, leaving 13 bases between them. This CDR3 spans 14 amino acids. Germline assignment: CDR1 SGDLS and CDR2 YYNGEE. The CDR3 sequence is CASSEIGGAYGYTF. The DNA for the CDR3 is TGTGCCAGCAGCGAGATCGGCGGAGCCTATGGCTACACCTTC.

The J gene is TRBJ1-4, the V gene TRBV12-5; 9 bases match TRBD1. Germline V gene data show CDR1 as LGHNT and CDR2 as FRNRAP. This CDR3 spans 16 amino acids. J gave up 8 bases and V 3 bases, and 10 bases lay outside the gene matches. The CDR3 sequence is CASGFDRGIPEEKLFF. The CDR3 nucleotides are TGTGCTAGTGGTTTTGACAGGGGGATCCCTGAAGAAAAACTGTTTTTT.

The genes are TRBV6-5 and TRBJ2-1, with 9 bases that match TRBD1. After removal of 0 bases from V and 3 bases from J, the junction contained 0 bases not matched to a gene. The CDR3 length is 15 residues. Germline V gives CDR1 MNHEY, CDR2 SVGAGI. The CDR3 DNA sequence: TGTGCCAGCAGTTACTCGACAGGGGGCTACAATGAGCAGTTCTTC. Protein product: CASSYSTGGYNEQFF.

Here the CDR3 DNA reads TGTGCCAGCAGCTTAGGTTGGGGGGGCCTGACAGATACGCAGTATTTT. Protein sequence: CASSLGWGGLTDTQYF. The chain uses TRBV11-1 and TRBJ2-3; weak D call: TRBD2 (7 bases). This CDR3 is 16 amino acids long. Trimming cost V 1 base and J 3 bases, with 14 bases left between them. Germline V lookup: CDR1 SGHAT, CDR2 FQDESV (reference sequence). Looking up the rest from reference TRBV11-1 and TRBJ2-3 gives the full variable domain: EAEVAQSPRYKITEKSQAVAFWCDPISGHATLYWYRQILGQGPELLVQFQDESVVDDSQLPKDRFSAERLKGVDSTLKIQPAELGDSAMYLCASSLGWGGLTDTQYFGPGTRLTVL.

The CDR3 reads CASSLLPGQGVSADTQYF. In DNA, the CDR3 is TGTGCCAGCAGTTTACTCCCGGGACAGGGAGTGAGTGCAGATACGCAGTATTTT. The rearrangement links TRBV27 to TRBJ2-3; 9 bases are shared with TRBD1. This CDR3 contains 18 residues. Trimming cost V 2 bases and J 4 bases; bases outside gene matches: 13. Germline CDR1 and CDR2: MNHEY and SMNVEV (reference sequence).

This chain links TRBV5-1 with TRBJ1-1; 7 nucleotides match TRBD1. The germline CDR1 and CDR2 sequences are SGHRS and YFSETQ. The CDR3 length is 16 residues. The junction had 9 bases not matched to a gene; V was cut back by 4 bases and J by 0 bases. The CDR3 is CASSLRTGQVNTEAFF. DNA of the CDR3: TGCGCCAGCAGCCTAAGGACAGGTCAGGTGAACACTGAAGCTTTCTTT.

The rearrangement joins TRBV18 to TRBJ1-1; a weak D match, TRBD1 (5 bases). Germline lookup yields CDR1 KGHSH and CDR2 LQKENI. V lost 3 bases to trimming and J lost 4 bases, with 9 bases between them. CDR3 size: 13 residues. This CDR3 reads CASSPVRGTEAFF. CDR3 nucleotides: TGTGCCAGCTCACCGGTAAGGGGCACTGAAGCTTTCTTT. Full variable domain (remainder filled in from reference TRBV18 and TRBJ1-1): NAGVMQNPRHLVRRRGQEARLRCSPMKGHSHVYWYRQLPEEGLKFMVYLQKENIIDESGMPKERFSAEFPKEGPSILRIQQVVRGDSAAYFCASSPVRGTEAFFGQGTRLTVV.

This clone was detected a few times. The chain joins TRBV18 to TRBJ1-4, with 12 bases fitting TRBD1. The CDR3 runs 16 residues. Looked up from germline, CDR1 is KGHSH and CDR2 is LQKENI. V lost 6 bases and J lost 8; bases outside the gene matches: 10. In nucleotides, the CDR3 is TGTGCCAGCTCTCCCGGGACAGGGGGCTTTGGCGAAAAACTGTTTTTT. Protein: CASSPGTGGFGEKLFF.

The rearrangement uses TRBV7-2 and TRBJ1-2; 9 bases are a match to TRBD1. This CDR3 is 15 amino acids long. V trimming: 3 bases; J trimming: 8 bases; junction bases outside the gene matches: 10. Germline V CDR1 and CDR2: SGHTA, FQGNSA. Here the CDR3 DNA reads TGTGCCAGCAGCTTTAACTCCGGGACAGGGAACGGCTACACCTTC. Protein: CASSFNSGTGNGYTF. Complete variable domain (other parts from reference TRBV7-2 and TRBJ1-2): GAGVSQSPSNKVTEKGKDVELRCDPISGHTALYWYRQSLGQGLEFLIYFQGNSAPDKSGLPSDRFSAERTGGSVSTLTIQRTQQEDSAVYLCASSFNSGTGNGYTFGSGTRLTVV.

V and J are TRBV7-2 and TRBJ2-1; TRBD2 matches 11 bases. The CDR3 runs 16 residues. Germline-derived CDR1 and CDR2 are SGHTA and FQGNSA. V trimming: 5 bases; J trimming: 3 bases; junction bases outside the gene matches: 6. The CDR3 nucleotides read TGTGCCAGCAGCCCCCCGACTAGCGGGGACTACAATGAGCAGTTCTTC. Its protein product is CASSPPTSGDYNEQFF.

Sample share makes this clone medium-sized. The chain combines TRBV7-2 with TRBJ1-2; the D gene is possibly TRBD1 (6 bases). The ends were cut back, 5 bases at V and 5 bases at J, with 15 bases in the middle. The germline V gene encodes CDR1 SGHTA and CDR2 FQGNSA. This CDR3 comprises 14 residues. The CDR3 spells CASSTPDSRYGYTF. CDR3 nucleotide sequence: TGTGCCAGCAGCACCCCGGACAGTAGGTATGGCTACACCTTC.

V usage is TRBV7-2 and J usage is TRBJ2-7; 8 bases align to TRBD1. Germline V lookup: CDR1 SGHTA, CDR2 FQGNSA. The length of the CDR3 is 14 residues. The trim removed 3 bases at V and 5 bases at J, leaving 6 bases unmatched. The CDR3 loop is CASSFGQGPHEQYF. The CDR3 coding sequence is TGTGCCAGCAGCTTCGGACAGGGCCCTCACGAGCAGTACTTC.